This TCR beta chain was sequenced in a study of CD4 T cells in relation to SARS-CoV-2 and coronaviruses. Study information: ViraFEST: roughly 10-day antigen culture of PBMCs, then TCR beta CDR3 sequencing. Of the patients, fewer than ten were male, 4 female, two Hispanic. Study observations and caveats: No donor gave both pre-pandemic and post-infection samples.

Germline V gene sequence: CDR1 SGHTA, CDR2 FQGNSA. Germline trimming cut 6 bases from V and 7 bases from J; bases unmatched to any gene: 9. This CDR3 has 15 residues. Profiling relied on immunoSEQ multiplex PCR, and the TCRdb table lists in-frame clones only, not all of them. The profile covers about 36,000 clones, with over 70% appearing a single time and roughly 2.8% taken by the ten largest. Naive or memory CD4+ cells were cultured 1:1 with T cell-depleted PBMCs plus CEF. This clone was detected once. The antigen is not known. The receptor was derived from an adult with COVID-19. The material sequenced was memory CD4+ T cells from PBMCs, cultured in vitro. V is TRBV7-2 and J is TRBJ2-3; 11 bases map to TRBD2. In DNA form, the CDR3 reads TGTGCCAGCAGAAACCCACTAGCGGGAGTCAATACGCAGTATTTT. Translating it yields CASRNPLAGVNTQYF. Using reference TRBV7-2 and TRBJ2-3 for the parts outside the CDR3, the full variable domain is GAGVSQSPSNKVTEKGKDVELRCDPISGHTALYWYRQSLGQGLEFLIYFQGNSAPDKSGLPSDRFSAERTGGSVSTLTIQRTQQEDSAVYLCASRNPLAGVNTQYFGPGTRLTVL.